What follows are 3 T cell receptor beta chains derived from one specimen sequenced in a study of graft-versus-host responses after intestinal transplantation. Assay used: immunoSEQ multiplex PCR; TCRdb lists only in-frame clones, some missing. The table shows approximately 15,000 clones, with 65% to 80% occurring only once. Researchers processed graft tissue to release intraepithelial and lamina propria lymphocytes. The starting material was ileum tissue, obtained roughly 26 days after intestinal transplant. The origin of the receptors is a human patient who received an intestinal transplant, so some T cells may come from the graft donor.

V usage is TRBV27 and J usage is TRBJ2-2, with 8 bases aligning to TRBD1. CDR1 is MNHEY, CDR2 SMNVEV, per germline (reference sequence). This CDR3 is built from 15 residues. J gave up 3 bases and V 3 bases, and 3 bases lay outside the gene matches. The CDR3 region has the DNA TGTGCCAGCAGTTTGAGGACAGGGTACACCGGGGAGCTGTTTTTT. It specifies CASSLRTGYTGELFF.

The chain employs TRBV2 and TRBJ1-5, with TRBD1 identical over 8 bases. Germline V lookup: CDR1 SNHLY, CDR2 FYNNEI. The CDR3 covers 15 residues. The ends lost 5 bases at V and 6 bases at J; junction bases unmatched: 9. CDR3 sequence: CASSPTGGSGQPQHF. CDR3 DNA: TGTGCCAGCAGTCCAACAGGGGGTTCAGGTCAGCCCCAGCATTTT.

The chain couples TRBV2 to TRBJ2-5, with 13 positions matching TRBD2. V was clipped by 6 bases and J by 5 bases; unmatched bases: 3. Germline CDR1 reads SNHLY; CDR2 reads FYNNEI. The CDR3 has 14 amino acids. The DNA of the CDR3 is TGTGCCAGCAGCGAGGGACTAGCGGGGGAGACCCAGTACTTC. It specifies CASSEGLAGETQYF.